Listed below are T cell receptor beta chains from one sample, sequenced in a study of early T cells in non-severe SARS-CoV-2 infection. TCRdb re-derived calls from the 5' RACE reads in MiXCR, one entry per CDR3 protein. The sample includes about 84,000 distinct CDR3 sequences, 12% seen only once; the top ten take approximately 2.5%. Sequenced material: whole blood. The source is an adult who was a healthcare worker with PCR-confirmed SARS-CoV-2 infection or an uninfected control (not recorded which). CDR3s include the opening cysteine and the closing phenylalanine or tryptophan. The order of the fields is clone size, D gene, J gene, V gene, CDR3 protein, CDR3 DNA. D genes are given only for firm matches. Size values are once, few and many counts, or a class for expanded clones, and some rows have none.

>few|.|TRBJ2-4|TRBV4-2
CASSRDGGFAKNIQYF
TGTGCCAGCAGTCGAGATGGGGGGTTCGCCAAAAACATTCAGTACTTC
>many|TRBD2|TRBJ2-1|TRBV29-1
CSARTSGYNEQFF
TGCAGCGCCCGGACTAGCGGTTACAATGAGCAGTTCTTC
>many|.|TRBJ1-3|TRBV7-6
CASSLGAGSSGNTIYF
TGTGCCAGCAGCTTAGGAGCGGGTTCCTCTGGAAACACCATATATTTT
>.|.|TRBJ2-2|TRBV30
CAWSLNTGELFF
TGTGCCTGGAGCCTCAACACCGGGGAGCTGTTTTTT
>many|.|TRBJ1-6|TRBV6-1
CASSEALQGSSYNSPLHF
TGTGCCAGCAGTGAAGCGCTTCAGGGGAGCTCCTATAATTCACCCCTCCACTTT
>.|TRBD2|TRBJ2-3|TRBV6-6
CASRPGTSGTDTQYF
TGTGCCAGCAGGCCCGGGACTAGCGGCACAGATACGCAGTATTTT
>many|TRBD1|TRBJ2-1|TRBV6-1
CASSGQGNEQFF
TGTGCCAGCAGTGGACAGGGTAATGAGCAGTTCTTC
>.|TRBD2|TRBJ2-5|TRBV7-6
CASSLVRDGGKRTQYF
TGTGCCAGCAGCTTAGTCAGGGACGGGGGGAAACGGACCCAGTACTTC
>few|.|TRBJ1-1|TRBV18
CASSPNRRDIQAMNTEAFF
TGTGCCAGCTCACCGAATAGACGGGACATCCAGGCTATGAACACTGAAGCTTTCTTT
>.|.|TRBJ1-3|TRBV12-3/TRBV12-4
CASSYRSGPGNTIYF
TGTGCCAGCAGTTATCGCAGTGGACCTGGAAACACCATATATTTT
>many|.|TRBJ2-7|TRBV10-3
CAISETGHEQYF
TGTGCCATCAGTGAGACGGGCCACGAGCAGTACTTC
>many|TRBD1|TRBJ2-2|TRBV7-8
CASSLGTVGELFF
TGTGCCAGCAGCTTGGGGACAGTCGGGGAGCTGTTTTTT
>few|TRBD2|TRBJ2-2|TRBV3-1
CASSPIAGGRGTGELFF
TGTGCCAGCAGCCCAATAGCGGGAGGGCGGGGCACCGGGGAGCTGTTTTTT
>many|TRBD1|TRBJ2-1|TRBV11-2
CASSLGGTGNYNEQFF
TGTGCCAGCAGCTTAGGGGGGACAGGGAACTACAATGAGCAGTTCTTC
>many|.|TRBJ2-1|TRBV20-1
CSARGKAAEGEQFF
TGCAGTGCTAGAGGTAAAGCGGCTGAGGGTGAGCAGTTCTTC
>many|.|TRBJ1-5|TRBV29-1
CSVTHQAGAPQHF
TGCAGCGTTACCCATCAGGCAGGGGCGCCCCAGCATTTT